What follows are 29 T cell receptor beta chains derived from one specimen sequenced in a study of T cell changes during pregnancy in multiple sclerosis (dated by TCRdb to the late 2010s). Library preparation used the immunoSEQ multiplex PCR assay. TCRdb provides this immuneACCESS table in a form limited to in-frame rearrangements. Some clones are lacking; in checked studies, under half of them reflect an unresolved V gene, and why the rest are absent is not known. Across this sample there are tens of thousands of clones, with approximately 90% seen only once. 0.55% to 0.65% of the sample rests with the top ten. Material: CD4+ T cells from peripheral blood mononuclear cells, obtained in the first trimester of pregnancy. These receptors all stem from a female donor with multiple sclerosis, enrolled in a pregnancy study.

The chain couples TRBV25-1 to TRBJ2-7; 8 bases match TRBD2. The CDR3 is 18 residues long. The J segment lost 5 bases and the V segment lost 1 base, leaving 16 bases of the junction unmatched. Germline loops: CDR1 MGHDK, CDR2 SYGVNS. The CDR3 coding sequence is TGTGCCAGCAGTGAATTCGTCCCAATGGTAGCGGGGATCCACGAGCAGTACTTC. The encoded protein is CASSEFVPMVAGIHEQYF.

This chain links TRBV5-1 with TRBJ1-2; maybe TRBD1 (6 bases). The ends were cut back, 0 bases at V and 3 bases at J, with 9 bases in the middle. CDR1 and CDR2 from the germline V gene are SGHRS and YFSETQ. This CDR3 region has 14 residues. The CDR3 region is CASSLEGQHYGYTF. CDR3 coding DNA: TGCGCCAGCAGCTTGGAAGGACAGCACTATGGCTACACCTTC.

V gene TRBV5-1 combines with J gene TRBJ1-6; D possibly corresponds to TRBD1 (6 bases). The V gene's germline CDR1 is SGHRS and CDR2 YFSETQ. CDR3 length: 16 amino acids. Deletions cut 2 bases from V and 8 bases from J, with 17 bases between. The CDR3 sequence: CASSLDLRGRYSPLHF. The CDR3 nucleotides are TGCGCCAGCAGCTTAGACCTCAGGGGACGGTATTCACCCCTCCACTTT.

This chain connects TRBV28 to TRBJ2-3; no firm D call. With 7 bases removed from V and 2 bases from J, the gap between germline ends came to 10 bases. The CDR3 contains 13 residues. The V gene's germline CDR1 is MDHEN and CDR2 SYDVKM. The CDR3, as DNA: TGTGCCAGCATATCACTATCCACAGATACGCAGTATTTT. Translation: CASISLSTDTQYF.

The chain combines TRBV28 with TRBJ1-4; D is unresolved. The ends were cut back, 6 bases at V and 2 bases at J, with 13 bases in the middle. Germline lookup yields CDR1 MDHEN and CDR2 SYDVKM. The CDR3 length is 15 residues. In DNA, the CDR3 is TGTGCCAGCAGCCTAGGCGGGTTGACTAATGAAAAACTGTTTTTT. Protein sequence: CASSLGGLTNEKLFF.

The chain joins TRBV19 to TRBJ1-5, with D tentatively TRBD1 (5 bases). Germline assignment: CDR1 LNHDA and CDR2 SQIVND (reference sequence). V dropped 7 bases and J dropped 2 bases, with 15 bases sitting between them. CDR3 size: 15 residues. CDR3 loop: CASTPNRGGNQPQHF. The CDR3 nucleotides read TGTGCCAGTACCCCTAACCGGGGGGGCAATCAGCCCCAGCATTTT.

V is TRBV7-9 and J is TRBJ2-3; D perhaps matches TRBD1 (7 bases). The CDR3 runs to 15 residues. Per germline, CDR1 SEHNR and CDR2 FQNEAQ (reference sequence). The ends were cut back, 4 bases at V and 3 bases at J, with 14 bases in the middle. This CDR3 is CASSWQGGRTDTQYF. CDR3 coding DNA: TGTGCCAGCAGCTGGCAGGGGGGTCGAACAGATACGCAGTATTTT.

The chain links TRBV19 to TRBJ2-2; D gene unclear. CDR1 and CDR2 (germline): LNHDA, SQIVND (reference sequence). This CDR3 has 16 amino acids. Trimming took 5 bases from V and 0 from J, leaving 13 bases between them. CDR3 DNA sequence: TGTGCCAGTAGTTTATCATCTAGGTCGAACACCGGGGAGCTGTTTTTT. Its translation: CASSLSSRSNTGELFF.

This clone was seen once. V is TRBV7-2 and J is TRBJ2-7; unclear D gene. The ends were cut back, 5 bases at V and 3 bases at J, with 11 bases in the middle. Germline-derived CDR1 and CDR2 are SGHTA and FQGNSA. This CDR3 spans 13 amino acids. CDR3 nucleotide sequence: TGTGCCAGCAGCCTGAATTCCTACTACGAGCAGTACTTC. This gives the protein CASSLNSYYEQYF. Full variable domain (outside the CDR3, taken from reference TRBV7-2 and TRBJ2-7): GAGVSQSPSNKVTEKGKDVELRCDPISGHTALYWYRQSLGQGLEFLIYFQGNSAPDKSGLPSDRFSAERTGGSVSTLTIQRTQQEDSAVYLCASSLNSYYEQYFGPGTRLTVT.

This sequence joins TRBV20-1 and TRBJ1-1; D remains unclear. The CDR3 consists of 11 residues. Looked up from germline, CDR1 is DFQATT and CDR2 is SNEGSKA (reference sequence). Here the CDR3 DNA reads TGCAGCAAGACACAGAACACTGAAGCTTTCTTT. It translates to CSKTQNTEAFF.

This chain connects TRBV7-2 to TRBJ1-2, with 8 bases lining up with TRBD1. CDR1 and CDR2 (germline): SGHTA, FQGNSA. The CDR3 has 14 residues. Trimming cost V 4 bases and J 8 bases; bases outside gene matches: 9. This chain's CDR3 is CASSSGDRGGGYTF. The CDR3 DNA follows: TGTGCCAGCAGCTCGGGCGACAGGGGAGGCGGCTACACCTTC.

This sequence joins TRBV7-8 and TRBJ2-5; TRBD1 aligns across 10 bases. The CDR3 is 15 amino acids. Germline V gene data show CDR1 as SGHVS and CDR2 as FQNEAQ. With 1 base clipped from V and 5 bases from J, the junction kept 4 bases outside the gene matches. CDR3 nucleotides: TGTGCCAGCAGCTTAGGGACAGGGGGTAGCGAGACCCAGTACTTC. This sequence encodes CASSLGTGGSETQYF.

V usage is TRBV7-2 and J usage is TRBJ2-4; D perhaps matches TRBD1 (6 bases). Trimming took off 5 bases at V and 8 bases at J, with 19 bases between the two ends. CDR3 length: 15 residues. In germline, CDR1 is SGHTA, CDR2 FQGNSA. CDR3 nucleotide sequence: TGTGCCAGCAGCCGAGGGACCAGCAGGGGATACATTCAGTACTTC. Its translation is CASSRGTSRGYIQYF. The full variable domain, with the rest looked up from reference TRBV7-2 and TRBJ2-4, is GAGVSQSPSNKVTEKGKDVELRCDPISGHTALYWYRQSLGQGLEFLIYFQGNSAPDKSGLPSDRFSAERTGGSVSTLTIQRTQQEDSAVYLCASSRGTSRGYIQYFGAGTRLSVL.

The CDR3 nucleotides are TGTGCCAGCAGCTCCGTAGCGGGGGGGCCAGAGACCCAGTACTTC. Translated, it gives CASSSVAGGPETQYF. The chain has TRBV7-2 and TRBJ2-5; 11 bases fit TRBD2. J was trimmed by 4 bases and V by 4 bases; bases with no gene match: 5. CDR1 and CDR2 from the germline V gene are SGHTA and FQGNSA. The CDR3 length is 15 residues.

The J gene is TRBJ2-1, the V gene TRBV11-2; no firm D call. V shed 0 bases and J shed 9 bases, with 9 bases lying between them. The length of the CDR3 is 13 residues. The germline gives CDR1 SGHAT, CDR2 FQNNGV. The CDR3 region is CASSLDSGAEQFF. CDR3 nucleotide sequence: TGTGCCAGCAGCTTAGATTCTGGAGCTGAGCAGTTCTTC.

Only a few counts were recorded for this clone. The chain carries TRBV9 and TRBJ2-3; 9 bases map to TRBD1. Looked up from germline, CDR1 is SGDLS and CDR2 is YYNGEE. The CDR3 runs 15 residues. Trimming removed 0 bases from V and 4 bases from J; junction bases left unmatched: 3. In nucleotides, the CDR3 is TGTGCCAGCAGCGTAGGGACAGGGGTTTCAGATACGCAGTATTTT. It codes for CASSVGTGVSDTQYF.

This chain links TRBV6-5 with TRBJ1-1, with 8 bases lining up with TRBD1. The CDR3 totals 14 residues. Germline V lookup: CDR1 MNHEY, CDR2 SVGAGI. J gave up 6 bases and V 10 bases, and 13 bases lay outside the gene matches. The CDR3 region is CATQKGQANPEAFF. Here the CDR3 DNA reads TGTGCCACCCAGAAGGGACAGGCTAACCCTGAAGCTTTCTTT.

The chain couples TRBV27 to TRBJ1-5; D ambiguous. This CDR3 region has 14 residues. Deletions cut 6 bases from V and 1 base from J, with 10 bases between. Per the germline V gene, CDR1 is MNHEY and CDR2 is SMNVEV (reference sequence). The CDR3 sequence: CASSVTTSNQPQHF. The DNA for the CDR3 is TGTGCCAGCAGCGTCACTACGAGCAATCAGCCCCAGCATTTT.

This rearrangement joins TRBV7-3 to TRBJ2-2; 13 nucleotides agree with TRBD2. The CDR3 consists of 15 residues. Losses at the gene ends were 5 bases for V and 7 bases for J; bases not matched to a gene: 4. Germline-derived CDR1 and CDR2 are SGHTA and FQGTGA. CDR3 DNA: TGTGCCAGCAGCCCCGGACTAGCGGGAGTCGGGGAGCTGTTTTTT. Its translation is CASSPGLAGVGELFF.

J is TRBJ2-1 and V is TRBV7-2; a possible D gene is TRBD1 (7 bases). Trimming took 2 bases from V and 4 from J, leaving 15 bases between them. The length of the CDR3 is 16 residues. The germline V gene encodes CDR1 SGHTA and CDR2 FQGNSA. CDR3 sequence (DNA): TGTGCCAGCAGCTTAAGGCGCGGGACAGAGTACAATGAGCAGTTCTTC. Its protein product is CASSLRRGTEYNEQFF.

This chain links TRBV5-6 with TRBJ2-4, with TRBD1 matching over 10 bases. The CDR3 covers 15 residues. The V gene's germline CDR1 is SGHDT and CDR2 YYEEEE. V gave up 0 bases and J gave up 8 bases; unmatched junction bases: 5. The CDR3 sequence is CASSLGGTGADIQYF. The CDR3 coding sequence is TGTGCCAGCAGCTTGGGCGGGACAGGGGCGGACATTCAGTACTTC.

CDR3 nucleotide sequence: TGTGCCAGCAGTTTAAGTGGGACAGGACTTGGAAACACCATATATTTT. It is translated as CASSLSGTGLGNTIYF. The genes are TRBV28 and TRBJ1-3, with TRBD1 identical over 8 bases. The CDR3 is made up of 16 amino acids. Germline values: CDR1 MDHEN, CDR2 SYDVKM. Trimming cost V 2 bases and J 3 bases; bases outside gene matches: 6.

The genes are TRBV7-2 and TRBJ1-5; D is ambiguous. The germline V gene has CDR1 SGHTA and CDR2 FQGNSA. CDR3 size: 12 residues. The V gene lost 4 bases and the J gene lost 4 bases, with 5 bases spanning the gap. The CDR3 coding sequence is TGTGCCAGCAGCTCCCATAATCAGCCCCAGCATTTT. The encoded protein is CASSSHNQPQHF.

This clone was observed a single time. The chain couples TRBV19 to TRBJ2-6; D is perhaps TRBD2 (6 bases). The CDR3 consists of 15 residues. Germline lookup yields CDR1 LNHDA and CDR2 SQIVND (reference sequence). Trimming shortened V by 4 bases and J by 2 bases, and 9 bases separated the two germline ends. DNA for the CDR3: TGTGCCAGTAGTAAGGAGGGGCCTGGGGCCAACGTCCTGACTTTC. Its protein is CASSKEGPGANVLTF.

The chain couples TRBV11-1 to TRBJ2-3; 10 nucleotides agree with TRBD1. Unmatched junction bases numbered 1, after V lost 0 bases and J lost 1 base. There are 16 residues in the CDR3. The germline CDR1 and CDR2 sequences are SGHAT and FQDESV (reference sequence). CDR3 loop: CASSLAGTGGTDTQYF. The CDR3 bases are TGTGCCAGCAGCTTAGCGGGGACAGGGGGCACAGATACGCAGTATTTT.

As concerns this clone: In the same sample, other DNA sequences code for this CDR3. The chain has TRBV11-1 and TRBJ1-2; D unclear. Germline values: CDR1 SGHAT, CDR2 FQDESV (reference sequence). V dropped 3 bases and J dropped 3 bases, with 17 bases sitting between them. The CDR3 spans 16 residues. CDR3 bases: TGTGCCAGCAGCTTGGGAGCTTTTGGATCCCACTATGGCTACACCTTC. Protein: CASSLGAFGSHYGYTF.

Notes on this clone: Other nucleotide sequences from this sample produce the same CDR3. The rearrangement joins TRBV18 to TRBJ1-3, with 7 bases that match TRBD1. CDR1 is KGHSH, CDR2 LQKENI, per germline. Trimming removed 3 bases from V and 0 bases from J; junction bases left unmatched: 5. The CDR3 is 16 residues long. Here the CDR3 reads CASSPGQPNSGNTIYF. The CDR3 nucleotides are TGTGCCAGCTCACCGGGACAGCCAAACTCTGGAAACACCATATATTTT.

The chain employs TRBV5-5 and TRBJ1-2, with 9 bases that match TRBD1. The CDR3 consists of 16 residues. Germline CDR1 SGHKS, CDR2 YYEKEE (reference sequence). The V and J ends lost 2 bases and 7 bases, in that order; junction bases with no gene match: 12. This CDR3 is CASSFGIKQGALGYTF. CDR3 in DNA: TGTGCCAGCAGCTTCGGAATTAAACAGGGGGCTCTTGGCTACACCTTC.

CDR3 DNA sequence: TGTGCCAGCACACAAAATTTGGCAGGGTTATATCAGCCCCAGCATTTT. Translation gives CASTQNLAGLYQPQHF. The genes are TRBV2 and TRBJ1-5; perhaps TRBD1 as D (5 bases). The V end was cut by 7 bases, the J end by 5 bases, with 21 bases between. The CDR3 runs 16 residues. Germline V CDR1 and CDR2: SNHLY, FYNNEI.